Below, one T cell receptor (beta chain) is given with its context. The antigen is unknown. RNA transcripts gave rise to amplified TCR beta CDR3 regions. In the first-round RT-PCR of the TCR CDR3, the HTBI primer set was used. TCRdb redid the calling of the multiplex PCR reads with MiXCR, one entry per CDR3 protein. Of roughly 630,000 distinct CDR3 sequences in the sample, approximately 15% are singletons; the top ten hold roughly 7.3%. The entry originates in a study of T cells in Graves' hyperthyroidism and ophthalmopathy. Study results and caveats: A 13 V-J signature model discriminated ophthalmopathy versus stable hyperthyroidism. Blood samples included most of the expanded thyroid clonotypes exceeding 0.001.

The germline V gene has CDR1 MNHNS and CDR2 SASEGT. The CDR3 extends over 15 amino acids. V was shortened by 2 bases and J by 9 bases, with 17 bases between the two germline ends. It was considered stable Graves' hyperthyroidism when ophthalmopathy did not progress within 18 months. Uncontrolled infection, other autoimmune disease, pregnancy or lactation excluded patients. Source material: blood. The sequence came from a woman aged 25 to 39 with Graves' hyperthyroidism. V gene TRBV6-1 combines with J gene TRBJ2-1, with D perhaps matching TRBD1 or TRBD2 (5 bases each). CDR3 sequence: CASSELGRGVSEQFF. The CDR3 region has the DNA TGTGCCAGCAGTGAATTGGGACGAGGGGTTAGTGAGCAGTTCTTC.